These T cell receptor beta chains were read from a single sample in a study of blood T cell repertoires in COVID-19. Generated by immunoSEQ multiplex PCR, the TCRdb table keeps only in-frame clones and is missing some. The table has roughly 200,000 clones, around 80% seen once. The sequenced material came from peripheral blood. The source is a woman aged 80 or over with COVID-19, enrolled during active disease. Each CDR3 is given with its conserved first and last residue. The D gene is left open where the match is weak. Only part of the rows carry a size: once, few, many, or a class if the clone is expanded.

J gene: TRBJ2-2; V gene: TRBV6-6; clone size: few; D gene: .; CDR3 protein: CASRSADRTAGELFF; CDR3 DNA: TGTGCCAGCAGATCGGCTGACAGGACGGCCGGGGAGCTGTTTTTT
J gene: TRBJ2-7; V gene: TRBV19; clone size: .; D gene: TRBD1; CDR3 protein: CASSVGQGALEQYF; CDR3 DNA: TGTGCCAGTAGTGTGGGACAGGGGGCTCTCGAGCAGTACTTC
J gene: TRBJ2-5; V gene: TRBV28; clone size: .; D gene: TRBD1; CDR3 protein: CASKSGGKIETQYF; CDR3 DNA: TGTGCCAGCAAGTCAGGGGGAAAAATAGAGACCCAGTACTTC
J gene: TRBJ2-3; V gene: TRBV10-3; clone size: .; D gene: .; CDR3 protein: CAISVGGSSTDTQYF; CDR3 DNA: TGTGCCATCAGTGTAGGGGGATCTAGCACAGATACGCAGTATTTT
J gene: TRBJ1-2; V gene: TRBV25-1; clone size: .; D gene: TRBD1; CDR3 protein: CASSQQGQQGYTF; CDR3 DNA: TGTGCCAGCAGTCAACAGGGACAGCAGGGCTACACCTTC
J gene: TRBJ1-2; V gene: TRBV6-1; clone size: .; D gene: .; CDR3 protein: CASSDVQLYGYTF; CDR3 DNA: TGTGCCAGCAGTGATGTCCAACTCTATGGCTACACCTTC
J gene: TRBJ1-5; V gene: TRBV6-2/TRBV6-3; clone size: few; D gene: TRBD1; CDR3 protein: CASSYTQGRADQPQHF; CDR3 DNA: TGTGCCAGCAGTTACACACAGGGGCGAGCCGATCAGCCCCAGCATTTT
J gene: TRBJ2-7; V gene: TRBV5-1; clone size: many; D gene: .; CDR3 protein: CASSLTIRGGTSRPYEQYF; CDR3 DNA: TGCGCCAGCAGCTTGACGATACGGGGCGGAACTAGCAGACCCTACGAGCAGTACTTC
J gene: TRBJ2-3; V gene: TRBV18; clone size: .; D gene: TRBD1; CDR3 protein: CASSPDLVGQGTDTQYF; CDR3 DNA: TGTGCCAGCTCACCGGATTTGGTCGGACAGGGAACAGATACGCAGTATTTT
J gene: TRBJ2-5; V gene: TRBV7-2; clone size: .; D gene: .; CDR3 protein: CASSLLADQETQYF; CDR3 DNA: TGTGCCAGCAGCCTTTTAGCGGATCAAGAGACCCAGTACTTC
J gene: TRBJ2-7; V gene: TRBV3-1/TRBV3-2; clone size: .; D gene: TRBD2; CDR3 protein: CASSQRLAGGQEQYF; CDR3 DNA: TGTGCCAGCAGCCAGAGACTAGCGGGGGGTCAAGAGCAGTACTTC
J gene: TRBJ2-1; V gene: TRBV27; clone size: .; D gene: .; CDR3 protein: CASRSGRVVLSSYNEQFF; CDR3 DNA: TGTGCCAGCAGGAGTGGCAGGGTTGTCCTTAGCTCCTACAATGAGCAGTTCTTC
J gene: TRBJ2-1; V gene: TRBV19; clone size: .; D gene: .; CDR3 protein: CASSRGGGSSDEQFF; CDR3 DNA: TGTGCCAGTAGCCGAGGGGGGGGCTCCTCGGATGAGCAGTTCTTC
J gene: TRBJ2-7; V gene: TRBV28; clone size: .; D gene: .; CDR3 protein: CASTRGDYEQYF; CDR3 DNA: TGTGCCAGCACGCGGGGAGATTACGAGCAGTACTTC
J gene: TRBJ2-1; V gene: TRBV3-1/TRBV3-2; clone size: .; D gene: .; CDR3 protein: CASSQVGRGTYNEQFF; CDR3 DNA: TGTGCCAGCAGCCAAGTAGGGCGCGGGACCTACAATGAGCAGTTCTTC
J gene: TRBJ2-7; V gene: TRBV3-1/TRBV3-2; clone size: few; D gene: TRBD2; CDR3 protein: CASSQDLRTSRVYEQYF; CDR3 DNA: TGTGCCAGCAGCCAAGATCTGCGGACTAGCCGCGTGTACGAGCAGTACTTC
J gene: TRBJ1-5; V gene: TRBV18; clone size: .; D gene: .; CDR3 protein: CASSPDGRVNQPQHF; CDR3 DNA: TGTGCCAGCTCCCCCGACGGGAGGGTCAATCAGCCCCAGCATTTT
J gene: TRBJ1-3; V gene: TRBV4-1; clone size: .; D gene: TRBD1; CDR3 protein: CASSRQGGAGNTIYF; CDR3 DNA: TGCGCCAGCAGCCGACAGGGTGGAGCTGGAAACACCATATATTTT
J gene: TRBJ1-5; V gene: TRBV5-1; clone size: .; D gene: .; CDR3 protein: CASSLGGGQPQHF; CDR3 DNA: TGCGCCAGCAGCTTAGGGGGTGGCCAGCCCCAGCATTTT
J gene: TRBJ2-5; V gene: TRBV3-1/TRBV3-2; clone size: .; D gene: .; CDR3 protein: CASGGTETQYF; CDR3 DNA: TGTGCCAGTGGGGGGACCGAGACCCAGTACTTC
J gene: TRBJ2-7; V gene: TRBV5-1; clone size: once; D gene: .; CDR3 protein: CASSFGVSVNEQYF; CDR3 DNA: TGCGCCAGCAGCTTCGGGGTCAGCGTGAACGAGCAGTACTTC
J gene: TRBJ2-7; V gene: TRBV5-1; clone size: .; D gene: .; CDR3 protein: CASSPPLSRGSEQYF; CDR3 DNA: TGCGCCAGCAGCCCCCCATTAAGCAGAGGCTCCGAGCAGTACTTC
J gene: TRBJ1-5; V gene: TRBV6-1; clone size: .; D gene: .; CDR3 protein: CASSEGAGFGQPQHF; CDR3 DNA: TGTGCCAGCAGTGAAGGGGCAGGGTTCGGCCAGCCCCAGCATTTT
J gene: TRBJ2-7; V gene: TRBV19; clone size: .; D gene: .; CDR3 protein: CASSIDGARLYEQYF; CDR3 DNA: TGTGCCAGTAGTATAGATGGTGCGAGACTCTACGAGCAGTACTTC
J gene: TRBJ2-1; V gene: TRBV5-5; clone size: once; D gene: TRBD1; CDR3 protein: CASSPGGSYNEQFF; CDR3 DNA: TGTGCCAGCAGCCCAGGGGGCTCCTACAATGAGCAGTTCTTC
J gene: TRBJ1-2; V gene: TRBV5-1; clone size: .; D gene: .; CDR3 protein: CASSLRTALNYGYTF; CDR3 DNA: TGCGCCAGCAGCTTAAGGACAGCCCTTAACTATGGCTACACCTTC
J gene: TRBJ1-1; V gene: TRBV6-2/TRBV6-3; clone size: .; D gene: .; CDR3 protein: CASSASGKTEAFF; CDR3 DNA: TGTGCCAGCAGTGCCTCAGGCAAGACTGAAGCTTTCTTT
J gene: TRBJ2-5; V gene: TRBV4-1; clone size: .; D gene: TRBD1; CDR3 protein: CASSRLQGIETQYF; CDR3 DNA: TGCGCCAGCAGCCGCCTACAGGGGATAGAGACCCAGTACTTC
J gene: TRBJ2-2; V gene: TRBV9; clone size: .; D gene: TRBD2; CDR3 protein: CASSPWGGFGTGELFF; CDR3 DNA: TGTGCCAGCAGCCCCTGGGGGGGATTCGGGACCGGGGAGCTGTTTTTT
J gene: TRBJ2-1; V gene: TRBV11-2; clone size: once; D gene: .; CDR3 protein: CASREGLGEQFF; CDR3 DNA: TGTGCCAGCAGGGAGGGATTGGGTGAGCAGTTCTTC
J gene: TRBJ1-2; V gene: TRBV2; clone size: .; D gene: TRBD1; CDR3 protein: CASSRDRAFLYGYTF; CDR3 DNA: TGTGCCAGCAGCCGGGACAGGGCATTTCTCTATGGCTACACCTTC
J gene: TRBJ2-7; V gene: TRBV5-6; clone size: .; D gene: TRBD1; CDR3 protein: CASSEDRGEQYF; CDR3 DNA: TGTGCCAGCAGCGAAGACAGGGGGGAGCAGTACTTC
J gene: TRBJ1-2; V gene: TRBV6-5; clone size: .; D gene: .; CDR3 protein: CASSRSQGRPYGYTF; CDR3 DNA: TGTGCCAGCAGCCGCTCCCAGGGCCGGCCTTATGGCTACACCTTC
J gene: TRBJ1-2; V gene: TRBV3-1/TRBV3-2; clone size: .; D gene: .; CDR3 protein: CASSQSFLADGYTF; CDR3 DNA: TGTGCCAGCAGCCAGTCTTTCCTCGCGGATGGCTACACCTTC
J gene: TRBJ2-5; V gene: TRBV3-1/TRBV3-2; clone size: .; D gene: TRBD2; CDR3 protein: CASSWGGKETQYF; CDR3 DNA: TGTGCCAGCAGCTGGGGGGGGAAAGAGACCCAGTACTTC
J gene: TRBJ1-1; V gene: TRBV18; clone size: .; D gene: TRBD1; CDR3 protein: CASSAGTGGGYTEAFF; CDR3 DNA: TGTGCCAGCTCAGCCGGGACAGGGGGCGGTTACACTGAAGCTTTCTTT
J gene: TRBJ1-4; V gene: TRBV7-3; clone size: .; D gene: .; CDR3 protein: CASSSPGDGGATNEKLFF; CDR3 DNA: TGTGCCAGCAGCTCCCCCGGGGACGGGGGGGCAACTAATGAAAAACTGTTTTTT
J gene: TRBJ1-3; V gene: TRBV5-1; clone size: .; D gene: .; CDR3 protein: CASSQGPRSGNTIYF; CDR3 DNA: TGCGCCAGCAGCCAGGGGCCTCGGTCTGGAAACACCATATATTTT